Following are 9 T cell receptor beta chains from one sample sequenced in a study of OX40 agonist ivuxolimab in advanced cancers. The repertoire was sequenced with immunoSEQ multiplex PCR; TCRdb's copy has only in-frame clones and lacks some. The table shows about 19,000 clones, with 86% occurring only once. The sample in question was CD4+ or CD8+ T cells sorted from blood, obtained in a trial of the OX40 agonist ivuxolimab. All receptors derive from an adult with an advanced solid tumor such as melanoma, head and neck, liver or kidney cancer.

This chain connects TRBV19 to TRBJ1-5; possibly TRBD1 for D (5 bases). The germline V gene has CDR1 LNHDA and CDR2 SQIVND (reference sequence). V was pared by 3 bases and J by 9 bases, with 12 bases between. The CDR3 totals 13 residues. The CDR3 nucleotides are TGTGCCAGTAGTATGGACACCGCTAGGCCCCAGCATTTT. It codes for CASSMDTARPQHF. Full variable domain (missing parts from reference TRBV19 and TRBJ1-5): DGGITQSPKYLFRKEGQNVTLSCEQNLNHDAMYWYRQDPGQGLRLIYYSQIVNDFQKGDIAEGYSVSREKKESFPLTVTSAQKNPTAFYLCASSMDTARPQHFGDGTRLSIL.

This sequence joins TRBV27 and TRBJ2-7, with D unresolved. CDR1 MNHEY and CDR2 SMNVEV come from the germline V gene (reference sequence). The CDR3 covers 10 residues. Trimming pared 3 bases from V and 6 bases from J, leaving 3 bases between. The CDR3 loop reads CASSFGEQYF. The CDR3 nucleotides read TGTGCCAGCAGTTTTGGCGAGCAGTACTTC.

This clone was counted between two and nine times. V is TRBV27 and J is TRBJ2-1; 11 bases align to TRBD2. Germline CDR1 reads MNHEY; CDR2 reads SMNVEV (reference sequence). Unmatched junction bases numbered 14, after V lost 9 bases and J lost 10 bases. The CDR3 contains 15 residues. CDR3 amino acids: CASKMASGRPTEQFF. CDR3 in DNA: TGTGCCAGTAAAATGGCTAGCGGGAGGCCCACGGAGCAGTTCTTC.

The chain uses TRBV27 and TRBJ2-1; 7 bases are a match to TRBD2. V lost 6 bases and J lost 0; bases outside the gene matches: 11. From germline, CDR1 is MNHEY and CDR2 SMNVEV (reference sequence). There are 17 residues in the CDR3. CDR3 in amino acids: CASRELRSGNSYNEQFF. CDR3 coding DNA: TGTGCCAGCAGGGAACTCCGAAGCGGGAACTCCTACAATGAGCAGTTCTTC.

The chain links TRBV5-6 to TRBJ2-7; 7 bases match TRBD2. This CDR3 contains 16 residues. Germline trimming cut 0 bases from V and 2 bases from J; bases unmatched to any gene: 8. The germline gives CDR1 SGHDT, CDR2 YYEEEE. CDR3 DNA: TGTGCCAGCAGCTTGGCCCTAGCGGACGCCACCTACGAGCAGTACTTC. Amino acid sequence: CASSLALADATYEQYF. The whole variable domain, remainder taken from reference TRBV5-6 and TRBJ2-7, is DAGVTQSPTHLIKTRGQQVTLRCSPKSGHDTVSWYQQALGQGPQFIFQYYEEEERQRGNFPDRFSGHQFPNYSSELNVNALLLGDSALYLCASSLALADATYEQYFGPGTRLTVT.

The CDR3 loop reads CASSLTGGQNQPQHF. For the CDR3, the DNA is TGCGCCAGCAGCTTGACCGGGGGGCAGAATCAGCCCCAGCATTTT. This chain links TRBV5-1 with TRBJ1-5, with D tentatively TRBD1 (6 bases). The V end lost 1 base, the J end lost 4 bases, and 12 bases lay between the germline ends. CDR1 is SGHRS, CDR2 YFSETQ, per germline. The CDR3 extends over 15 amino acids.

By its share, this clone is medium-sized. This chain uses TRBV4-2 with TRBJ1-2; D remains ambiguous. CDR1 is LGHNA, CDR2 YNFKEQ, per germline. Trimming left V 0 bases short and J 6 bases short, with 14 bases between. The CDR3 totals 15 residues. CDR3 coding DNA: TGTGCCAGCAGCCAAGATGGGTCACCCTATAATGGCTACACCTTC. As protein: CASSQDGSPYNGYTF.

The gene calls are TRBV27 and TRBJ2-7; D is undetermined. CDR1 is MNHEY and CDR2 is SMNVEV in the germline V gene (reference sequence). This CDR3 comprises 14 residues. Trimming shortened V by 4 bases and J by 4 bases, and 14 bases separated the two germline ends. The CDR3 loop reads CASSSYLDRYEQYF. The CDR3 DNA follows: TGTGCCAGCAGTTCTTACCTCGACCGATACGAGCAGTACTTC.

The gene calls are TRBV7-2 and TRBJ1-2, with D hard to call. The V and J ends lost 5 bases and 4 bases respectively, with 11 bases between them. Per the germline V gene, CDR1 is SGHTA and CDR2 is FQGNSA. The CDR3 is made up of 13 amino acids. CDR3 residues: CASSLSGSYGYTF. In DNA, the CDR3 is TGTGCCAGCAGCCTCTCCGGGAGCTATGGCTACACCTTC.